The next 8 T cell receptor beta chains were all read from a single sample in a study of early T cells in non-severe SARS-CoV-2 infection. MiXCR was run by TCRdb on the 5' RACE reads, yielding one entry per CDR3 protein. The repertoire consists of about 40,000 distinct CDR3 sequences, with 4.5% to 7% occurring once and the leading ten covering about 26%. Material for sequencing was whole blood. Source of these receptors: an adult who was a healthcare worker with PCR-confirmed SARS-CoV-2 infection or an uninfected control (not recorded which).

This clonotype was counted at least ten times. CDR3 sequence: CASSPTPLLEQYF. CDR3 in DNA: TGTGCCAGCAGCCCTACCCCCCTGTTGGAGCAGTACTTC. The genes are TRBV12-3 or TRBV12-4 and TRBJ2-7, with D unclear. Trimming stripped 6 bases from V and 7 bases from J, with 16 bases between. CDR3 size: 13 residues.

Only a few counts were recorded for this clonotype. This CDR3 reads CASSPPGLPKETQYF. The CDR3 coding sequence is TGTGCCAGCAGTCCCCCGGGCCTGCCAAAAGAGACCCAGTACTTC. V gene TRBV28 combines with J gene TRBJ2-5, with no clear D. Germline V lookup: CDR1 MDHEN, CDR2 SYDVKM. Trimming stripped 5 bases from V and 3 bases from J, with 16 bases between. CDR3 length equals 15 residues.

Many counts were recorded for this clonotype. The chain carries TRBV7-6 and TRBJ2-7; 9 bases line up with TRBD1. The length of the CDR3 is 18 residues. V shed 0 bases and J 2 bases; nucleotides not matched to a gene: 11. Looked up from germline, CDR1 is SGHVS and CDR2 is FNYEAQ. The CDR3 DNA is TGTGCCAGCAGCTTAGCCCCGGACAGGGGAGACCACCCCTACGAGCAGTACTTC. It encodes CASSLAPDRGDHPYEQYF.

This clonotype was seen many times. V is TRBV19 and J is TRBJ1-1, with D maybe TRBD1 (5 bases). The CDR3 runs 13 residues. CDR1 is LNHDA, CDR2 SQIVND, per germline (reference sequence). Trimming took 8 bases from V and 2 from J, leaving 12 bases between them. The CDR3 protein is CASRLGQNTEAFF. The CDR3 DNA reads as TGTGCCAGTCGGTTGGGGCAAAACACTGAAGCTTTCTTT.

Only a few counts were recorded for this clonotype. The chain links TRBV2 to TRBJ1-6; perhaps TRBD1 as D (5 bases). The CDR3 is 15 amino acids. CDR1 is SNHLY and CDR2 is FYNNEI in the germline V gene. Trimming shortened V by 5 bases and J by 6 bases, and 14 bases separated the two germline ends. Written as DNA, the CDR3 is TGTGCCAGCAGTCGTGACAGCGGGGGTAATTCACCCCTCCACTTT. Its protein is CASSRDSGGNSPLHF.

In its sample, this clonotype was seen many times. The chain has TRBV6-5 and TRBJ2-7; a weak D match, TRBD1 (6 bases). The CDR3 totals 13 residues. Germline-derived CDR1 and CDR2 are MNHEY and SVGAGI. V was cut by 0 bases and J by 5 bases, with 8 bases left in between. CDR3 sequence: CASSYSRQDEQYF. In DNA form, the CDR3 reads TGTGCCAGCAGTTACTCCCGACAGGACGAGCAGTACTTC.

This clonotype was observed at least ten times. The V call is TRBV28, the J call TRBJ2-7; tentatively, D is TRBD1 (6 bases). The CDR3 spans 15 residues. V lost 5 bases, J lost 1 base, and 15 bases lay in between. The germline V gene has CDR1 MDHEN and CDR2 SYDVKM. CDR3 DNA: TGTGCCAGCAGTCCCTTGGGGGCTAGGTCCTACGAGCAGTACTTC. Its protein is CASSPLGARSYEQYF.

The chain recombines TRBV28 with TRBJ1-2; the match to TRBD1 covers 8 bases. Trimming took 3 bases from V and 3 from J; bases not matched to a gene: 12. This CDR3 is 17 amino acids long. The germline CDR1 and CDR2 sequences are MDHEN and SYDVKM. The CDR3 DNA reads TGTGCCAGCAGTTTTGGACAGGGAGAAGGAGGTGACTATGGCTACACCTTC. This translates into CASSFGQGEGGDYGYTF.